This T cell receptor (beta chain) emerged from a study of T cells in Graves' hyperthyroidism and ophthalmopathy. Overall study results and limits: The model predicted ophthalmopathy a median roughly six months before onset. Peripheral blood also featured most of the thyroid clonotypes expanded above 0.001.

This clonotype was found a few times. As yet, its antigen is unknown. Trimming left V 1 base short and J 0 bases short, with 10 bases between. The length of the CDR3 is 15 residues. CDR1 LNHDA and CDR2 SQIVND come from the germline V gene (reference sequence). Amplified regions were TCR beta CDR3 sequences from RNA transcripts. An initial round of RT-PCR targeting the TCR CDR3 relied on the HTBI primer set. TCRdb processed the multiplex PCR reads anew with MiXCR; each CDR3 protein has one entry. The table records 400,000 to 550,000 distinct CDR3 sequences, around a quarter of them present only once. It was uncontrolled infection, other autoimmune disease, pregnancy or lactation that excluded patients. Diagnostic assessment was based on clinical symptoms, serum thyroxine and TRAb, thyroid ultrasound and orbital computed tomography.

The sample was blood. The clonotype comes from a woman aged 25 to 45 with Graves' ophthalmopathy. The chain uses TRBV19 and TRBJ2-7; D is unclear. CDR3 DNA sequence: TGTGCCAGTAGTATAGGGGGTTGGAACTCCTACGAGCAGTACTTC. Residues: CASSIGGWNSYEQYF.